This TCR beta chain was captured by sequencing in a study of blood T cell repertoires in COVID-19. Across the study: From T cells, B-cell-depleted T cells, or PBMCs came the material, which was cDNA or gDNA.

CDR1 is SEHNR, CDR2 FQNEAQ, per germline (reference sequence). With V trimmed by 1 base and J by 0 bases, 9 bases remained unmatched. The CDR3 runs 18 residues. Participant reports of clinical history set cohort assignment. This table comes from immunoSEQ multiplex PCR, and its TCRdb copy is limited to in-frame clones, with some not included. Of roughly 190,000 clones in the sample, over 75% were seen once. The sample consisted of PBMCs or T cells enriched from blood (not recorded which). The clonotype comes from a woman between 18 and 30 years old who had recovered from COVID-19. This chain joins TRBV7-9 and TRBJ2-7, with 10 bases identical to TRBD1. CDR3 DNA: TGTGCCAGCAGCTTAGGATCAGTCGGGACAGGGGTCTCCTACGAGCAGTACTTC. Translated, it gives CASSLGSVGTGVSYEQYF.